A single T cell receptor beta chain is shown here with its context. V gave up 4 bases and J gave up 4 bases, with 10 bases separating them. The CDR3 sequence is 13 residues long. Germline V gives CDR1 SGHTA, CDR2 FQGNSA. Under the authors' procedure: Amplification with reference gene primers provided the estimates of nucleated cell counts. This table comes from immunoSEQ multiplex PCR, and its TCRdb copy is limited to in-frame clones, with some not included. V, J and clone size derive from that table, while D and trimming were established from the DNA sequence. The sample includes approximately 89,000 clones, around 92% of them seen just once. The sample belongs to a study of blood T cell repertoires in COVID-19. Study summary: The study drew acute and convalescent COVID-19 samples from the United States, Italy and Spain.

The rearrangement uses TRBV7-2 and TRBJ1-2; perhaps TRBD1 as D (5 bases). The clonotype comes from an older woman with active COVID-19. Sequencing input: peripheral blood. DNA for the CDR3: TGTGCCAGCAGCTACGGGGGGATCTATGGCTACACCTTC. Protein: CASSYGGIYGYTF. Together with reference TRBV7-2 and TRBJ1-2, the CDR3 gives the full variable domain: GAGVSQSPSNKVTEKGKDVELRCDPISGHTALYWYRQSLGQGLEFLIYFQGNSAPDKSGLPSDRFSAERTGGSVSTLTIQRTQQEDSAVYLCASSYGGIYGYTFGSGTRLTVV.